This TCR beta chain was sequenced in a study of beta chain features in type 1 diabetes. In germline, CDR1 is SGHTA, CDR2 FQGTGA. With V trimmed by 5 bases and J by 3 bases, 6 bases remained unmatched. This CDR3 is 15 amino acids long. What was sequenced were expressed TCRB transcripts, since all of the isolated RNA had been reverse transcribed. The protocol was immunoSEQ multiplex PCR, while the TCRdb copy is restricted to in-frame clones and leaves out a portion. The table records around 310,000 clones, approximately 11% of them present only once. The V and J genes are TRBV7-3 and TRBJ2-7; 11 bases line up with TRBD2. The sequence was collected from a woman aged 25 to 39 in good health. The source material was naive CD4+ T cells from blood. The CDR3 coding sequence is TGTGCCAGCAGCACTAGCGGGGGCCCCCTCTACGAGCAGTACTTC. Protein product: CASSTSGGPLYEQYF.